The rows below give T cell receptor beta chains drawn from one sample of a study of technical replicates of blood from several donors. Assay: immunoSEQ multiplex PCR; the TCRdb copy retains only in-frame clones and omits some. The sample includes 55,000 to 80,000 clones, around nine tenths of them seen just once. Sequencing used PBMCs. The receptors come from a human donor in good health. Some clones in this sample may be carry-over from other donors' samples. Each CDR3 is given with its conserved first and last residue. The D gene is left open where the match is weak. Rows give clone size only sometimes, using once, few, many, or a class for an expanded clone.

length	V	J	D	size	DNA	CDR3
17	TRBV5-1	TRBJ1-6	TRBD1	once	TGCGCCAGCAGCTTGGCGACTACAGGGGGCGGAGGATCACCCCTCCACTTT	CASSLATTGGGGSPLHF
14	TRBV6-7	TRBJ2-5	-	-	TGTGCCAGCAGTTCCGGACAGAGCCCAGAGACCCAGTACTTC	CASSSGQSPETQYF
14	TRBV2	TRBJ2-4	-	once	TGTGCCAGCAGTGAAGGGGACAACCTAAACATTCAGTACTTC	CASSEGDNLNIQYF
15	TRBV6-5	TRBJ1-2	TRBD1	-	TGTGCCAGCAGTTACTCGAGGACAGGGAACTATGGCTACACCTTC	CASSYSRTGNYGYTF
14	TRBV29-1	TRBJ2-3	TRBD2	-	TGCAGCGTTCCGACTAGCGGGAGGACAGATACGCAGTATTTT	CSVPTSGRTDTQYF
16	TRBV4-2	TRBJ1-3	-	once	TGTGCCAGCAGCCAAGAAAGGGGATCAGTTGGAAACACCATATATTTT	CASSQERGSVGNTIYF
14	TRBV27	TRBJ1-1	-	-	TGTGCCAGCAGTCGAGGGTACATGAACACTGAAGCTTTCTTT	CASSRGYMNTEAFF
16	TRBV6-5	TRBJ1-4	-	-	TGTGCCAGCAGTTATGGTATTTCCGGGGTCCCTTGGAAACTGTTTTTT	CASSYGISGVPWKLFF
16	TRBV2	TRBJ2-1	-	-	TGTGCCAGCAGTCCACCCCCGGGGGTTTCCTACAATGAGCAGTTCTTC	CASSPPPGVSYNEQFF
16	TRBV7-3	TRBJ2-1	TRBD2	-	TGTGCCAGCAGCTATGTGGGGACTACGCGGGGGGGTGAGCAGTTCTTC	CASSYVGTTRGGEQFF
15	TRBV6-5	TRBJ1-3	-	-	TGTGCCAGCAGCCGTGACAGTAGCTCTGGAAACACCATATATTTT	CASSRDSSSGNTIYF
14	TRBV5-1	TRBJ2-1	-	-	TGCGCCAGCAGCCCTTTTTGGCCGGGCAATGAGCAGTTCTTC	CASSPFWPGNEQFF
18	TRBV18	TRBJ1-5	TRBD1	-	TGTGCCAGCTCACCCCGGGACAGGGGTGTATCTGGCAATCAGCCCCAGCATTTT	CASSPRDRGVSGNQPQHF
16	TRBV7-2	TRBJ1-6	TRBD1	-	TGTGCCAGCAGCCCAACCGGGACAGGGTATAATTCACCCCTCCACTTT	CASSPTGTGYNSPLHF
12	TRBV29-1	TRBJ2-7	-	-	TGCAGCGCCTGGACTTCTTCCTACGAGCAGTACTTC	CSAWTSSYEQYF
17	TRBV19	TRBJ2-5	TRBD2	-	TGTGCCAGTAGTATCCAAAGCGGGGGGGCCGTCAGGGAGACCCAGTACTTC	CASSIQSGGAVRETQYF
12	TRBV6-6	TRBJ2-7	-	once	TGTGCCAGCAGGGCGGAGGCCTACGAGCAGTACTTC	CASRAEAYEQYF
11	TRBV10-3	TRBJ1-1	-	-	TGTGCCATCAGGGGGAGCACTGAAGCTTTCTTT	CAIRGSTEAFF
14	TRBV2	TRBJ1-1	TRBD1	-	TGTGCCAGCAGTGTGTACAGGGGGAACACTGAAGCTTTCTTT	CASSVYRGNTEAFF
15	TRBV9	TRBJ2-1	TRBD2	-	TGTGCCAGCAGCGTTAGGTTCGGGGGGGCCCGCGAGCAGTTCTTC	CASSVRFGGAREQFF
12	TRBV2	TRBJ1-4	-	-	TGTGCCAGCAGTGGGCAGGGCGGAAAACTGTTTTTT	CASSGQGGKLFF
17	TRBV13	TRBJ2-3	TRBD2	-	TGTGCCAGCAGCTTAGTTTACCTAGCGGGGGCAGGTGATACGCAGTATTTT	CASSLVYLAGAGDTQYF
17	TRBV7-6	TRBJ1-4	TRBD1	-	TGTGCCAGCAGCTTCCAGACAGGGGGGATAACTAATGAAAAACTGTTTTTT	CASSFQTGGITNEKLFF
13	TRBV21-1	TRBJ2-7	-	-	TGTGCCAGCATTATTTCTAGTTCCTACGAGCAGTACTTC	CASIISSSYEQYF
12	TRBV5-1	TRBJ2-3	-	-	TGCGCCAGCAGGCAGGGGACAGATACGCAGTATTTT	CASRQGTDTQYF
14	TRBV19	TRBJ1-2	-	-	TGTGCCAGTTTTGGGGCGGGGTCCAACTATGGCTACACCTTC	CASFGAGSNYGYTF
16	TRBV5-1	TRBJ1-2	TRBD1	few	TGCGCCAGCAGCTCCCGAGGGACAGGGAACAACTATGGCTACACCTTC	CASSSRGTGNNYGYTF
18	TRBV15	TRBJ2-7	TRBD2	-	TGTGCCACCAGCGTCGGAAGGACCCTAGCGGGGTGGACCTACGAGCAGTACTTC	CATSVGRTLAGWTYEQYF
15	TRBV27	TRBJ1-1	TRBD1	-	TGTGCCAGCAGTTTAGTGGACAGGGGGCTCGCTGAAGCTTTCTTT	CASSLVDRGLAEAFF
14	TRBV6-5	TRBJ1-1	-	-	TGTGCCAGCAGCTTGACAGGAATGAACACTGAAGCTTTCTTT	CASSLTGMNTEAFF